The clone carrying this T cell receptor beta chain was observed a single time. These data are taken from a study of blood T cell repertoires in COVID-19. On the study more broadly: Symptom resolution, clearance, or two negative PCRs marked donors in Cohort 3 as recovered.

All enrollees were roughly 18 to 89 years old and from 20 to 25 US areas. This CDR3 region has 16 residues. Trimming removed 5 bases from V and 4 bases from J; junction bases left unmatched: 14. From germline, CDR1 is SEHNR and CDR2 FQNEAQ (reference sequence). Original processing methods: Estimates of nucleated cell counts were drawn from the amplification of reference gene primers. Clones were sequenced by immunoSEQ multiplex PCR, and TCRdb holds only the in-frame ones, with some missing. That table gives V, J and clone size, and the DNA gave D and trimming. The data show approximately 190,000 clones, approximately 90% seen once.

Source material: PBMCs or T cells enriched from blood (not recorded which). V gene TRBV7-9 combines with J gene TRBJ2-7; 7 bases match TRBD2. The TCR sequence derives from a woman aged 40 to 50 in a cohort exposed to, infected with or recovered from COVID-19 (not recorded which). CDR3 region: CASSLLAGQFSYEQYF. In DNA, the CDR3 is TGTGCCAGCAGCCTATTAGCGGGTCAGTTCTCGTACGAGCAGTACTTC.